The 13 T cell receptor beta chains listed next were all sequenced from one sample in a study of OX40 agonist ivuxolimab in advanced cancers. The data were produced by immunoSEQ multiplex PCR, yet TCRdb's version contains in-frame clones alone and is incomplete. Of 60,000 to 65,000 clones listed, around 90% are singletons. The sequencing here drew on CD4+ or CD8+ T cells sorted from blood, taken in a trial of the OX40 agonist ivuxolimab. The receptors shown here come from an adult with an advanced solid tumor such as melanoma, head and neck, liver or kidney cancer.

This chain uses TRBV9 with TRBJ1-2; D is unresolved. The CDR3 has 15 amino acids. CDR1 and CDR2 (germline): SGDLS, YYNGEE. Trimming cost V 0 bases and J 6 bases, with 15 bases left between them. The CDR3 bases are TGTGCCAGCAGCGTAGTTGGCAACACGATCGATGGCTACACCTTC. Encoded protein: CASSVVGNTIDGYTF.

The V call is TRBV7-9, the J call TRBJ2-7; D might be TRBD1 (6 bases). This CDR3 is 14 amino acids long. Germline V gene data show CDR1 as SEHNR and CDR2 as FQNEAQ (reference sequence). The germline V and J ends were trimmed by 5 bases and 4 bases, with 15 bases remaining between them. CDR3 sequence: CASSPPGDPYEQYF. The CDR3 nucleotides are TGTGCCAGCAGCCCCCCAGGGGACCCTTACGAGCAGTACTTC.

This rearrangement joins TRBV6-5 to TRBJ2-1; 10 nucleotides agree with TRBD2. V was clipped by 9 bases and J by 5 bases; unmatched bases: 10. Germline-derived CDR1 and CDR2 are MNHEY and SVGAGI. The CDR3 runs 15 residues. CDR3 DNA: TGTGCCAGTAAGAGAGCGGGAGGGCCGGACAATGAGCAGTTCTTC. It codes for CASKRAGGPDNEQFF.

The chain couples TRBV7-3 to TRBJ2-3; possible D gene TRBD2, 5 bases. Germline V lookup: CDR1 SGHTA, CDR2 FQGTGA. CDR3 length: 14 amino acids. Trimming removed 1 base at V and 0 bases at J, with 5 bases between. The CDR3 bases are TGTGCCAGCAGCTTAAGCGGGAGCACAGATACGCAGTATTTT. Its protein product is CASSLSGSTDTQYF. Looking up the rest from reference TRBV7-3 and TRBJ2-3 gives the full variable domain: GAGVSQTPSNKVTEKGKYVELRCDPISGHTALYWYRQSLGQGPEFLIYFQGTGAADDSGLPNDRFFAVRPEGSVSTLKIQRTERGDSAVYLCASSLSGSTDTQYFGPGTRLTVL.

A single count supports this clone. The CDR3 DNA is TGTGCCAGCAGTTCCCCATTTAGCGGGATGAGGTGCGAGCAGTACTTC. This sequence encodes CASSSPFSGMRCEQYF. The chain has TRBV25-1 and TRBJ2-7; 8 nucleotides match TRBD2. The junction had 15 bases not matched to a gene; V was cut back by 5 bases and J by 6 bases. The CDR3 has 16 residues. Germline values: CDR1 MGHDK, CDR2 SYGVNS.

CDR3 loop: CASSFRGANTGELFF. As DNA, the CDR3 is TGTGCCAGCAGCTTTCGGGGGGCGAACACCGGGGAGCTGTTTTTT. V gene TRBV28 combines with J gene TRBJ2-2; 7 bases map to TRBD2. The CDR3 consists of 15 residues. The trim removed 6 bases at V and 0 bases at J, leaving 4 bases unmatched. CDR1 and CDR2 (germline): MDHEN, SYDVKM. The entire variable domain, with the rest obtained from reference TRBV28 and TRBJ2-2, is as follows: DVKVTQSSRYLVKRTGEKVFLECVQDMDHENMFWYRQDPGLGLRLIYFSYDVKMKEKGDIPEGYSVSREKKERFSLILESASTNQTSMYLCASSFRGANTGELFFGEGSRLTVL.

J is TRBJ1-1 and V is TRBV19; D call uncertain. This CDR3 comprises 11 residues. Trimming stripped 10 bases from V and 6 bases from J, with 12 bases between. Germline V gene sequence: CDR1 LNHDA, CDR2 SQIVND (reference sequence). The CDR3 protein is CATGRGPEAFF. CDR3 coding DNA: TGTGCCACCGGTAGAGGCCCTGAAGCTTTCTTT.

V usage is TRBV27 and J usage is TRBJ1-4, with TRBD1 matching 7 bases. The germline V gene has CDR1 MNHEY and CDR2 SMNVEV (reference sequence). Trimming removed 3 bases from V and 10 bases from J; junction bases left unmatched: 5. CDR3 length: 13 residues. In DNA form, the CDR3 reads TGTGCCAGCAGTTTGTCGGGACAGCTAAAACTGTTTTTT. Protein sequence: CASSLSGQLKLFF.

V gene TRBV27 combines with J gene TRBJ2-3; D unresolved. The V gene lost 10 bases and the J gene lost 7 bases, with 21 bases spanning the gap. The CDR3 is 14 residues long. The germline V gene encodes CDR1 MNHEY and CDR2 SMNVEV (reference sequence). Here the CDR3 DNA reads TGTGCCAACCAAACCCGTACACAAGTAAATACGCAGTATTTT. Translating gives CANQTRTQVNTQYF.

The chain links TRBV6-5 to TRBJ2-5; D gene ambiguous. The DNA end favors TRBJ2-7, so the J call may be wrong. CDR3 size: 12 residues. Germline loops: CDR1 MNHEY, CDR2 SVGAGI. CDR3 amino acids: CASRRTPYEQYF. In nucleotides, the CDR3 is TGTGCCAGCAGACGGACCCCCTACGAGCAGTACTTC.

In DNA form, the CDR3 reads TGTGCCAGCAGCTTACGGACAGGGTGGACTAGCGGGACAGATACGCAGTATTTT. Translation: CASSLRTGWTSGTDTQYF. This chain uses TRBV13 with TRBJ2-3; 11 bases align to TRBD2. The germline CDR1 and CDR2 sequences are PRHDT and FYEKMQ (reference sequence). The CDR3 consists of 18 residues. The junction had 10 bases not matched to a gene; V was cut back by 2 bases and J by 3 bases.

J is TRBJ1-2 and V is TRBV30; D might be TRBD1 (6 bases). Germline-derived CDR1 and CDR2 are GTSNPN and SVGIG (reference sequence). V was cut by 2 bases and J by 8 bases, with 21 bases left in between. The CDR3 spans 15 residues. The DNA for the CDR3 is TGTGCCTGGAGTCCCGTCGAAAACAGGGTAGGGGGCTACACCTTC. It is translated as CAWSPVENRVGGYTF.

The chain combines TRBV6-6 with TRBJ1-2; D remains unclear. Germline CDR1 is MNHNY and CDR2 is SVGAGI (reference sequence). The CDR3 spans 13 residues. With 6 bases removed from V and 1 base from J, the gap between germline ends came to 9 bases. CDR3 sequence: CASSPEFNYGYTF. CDR3 in DNA: TGTGCCAGCAGCCCCGAGTTTAACTATGGCTACACCTTC.